This T cell receptor beta chain was observed in a study of PD-1 blockade in classical Hodgkin lymphoma. Findings of the study overall: Patients were excluded if nivolumab began under 1 year after ASCT (the autologous transplant). Repertoire differences have undefined causes, possibly disease activity or prior therapy. According to reports, newly diagnosed patients had lower baseline TCR diversity than healthy donors, and relapsed/refractory patients had lower baseline TCR diversity still.

Method: immunoSEQ multiplex PCR; TCRdb's copy keeps in-frame clones and lacks some. The table includes around 90,000 clones, around four fifths detected once. To note about this clone: Its antigen is unknown.

Trimming shortened V by 0 bases and J by 7 bases, and 4 bases separated the two germline ends. The germline CDR1 and CDR2 sequences are SGHDT and YYEEEE. The CDR3 sequence is 12 residues long. Time point of the sample: cycle 4 day 1 (C4D1), after around six weeks of nivolumab. Every patient experienced relapse after autologous stem cell transplantation, and brentuximab vedotin exposure varied. Sequences were derived from peripheral blood mononuclear cells (PBMCs), sampled before the fourth cycle of nivolumab. The TCR was taken from a human donor with classical Hodgkin lymphoma. V is TRBV5-6 and J is TRBJ1-4; no reliable D call. The chain's CDR3 is CASSLGGEKLFF. CDR3 bases: TGTGCCAGCAGCTTGGGAGGTGAAAAACTGTTTTTT. Drawing the rest from reference TRBV5-6 and TRBJ1-4, the complete variable domain is DAGVTQSPTHLIKTRGQQVTLRCSPKSGHDTVSWYQQALGQGPQFIFQYYEEEERQRGNFPDRFSGHQFPNYSSELNVNALLLGDSALYLCASSLGGEKLFFGSGTQLSVL.